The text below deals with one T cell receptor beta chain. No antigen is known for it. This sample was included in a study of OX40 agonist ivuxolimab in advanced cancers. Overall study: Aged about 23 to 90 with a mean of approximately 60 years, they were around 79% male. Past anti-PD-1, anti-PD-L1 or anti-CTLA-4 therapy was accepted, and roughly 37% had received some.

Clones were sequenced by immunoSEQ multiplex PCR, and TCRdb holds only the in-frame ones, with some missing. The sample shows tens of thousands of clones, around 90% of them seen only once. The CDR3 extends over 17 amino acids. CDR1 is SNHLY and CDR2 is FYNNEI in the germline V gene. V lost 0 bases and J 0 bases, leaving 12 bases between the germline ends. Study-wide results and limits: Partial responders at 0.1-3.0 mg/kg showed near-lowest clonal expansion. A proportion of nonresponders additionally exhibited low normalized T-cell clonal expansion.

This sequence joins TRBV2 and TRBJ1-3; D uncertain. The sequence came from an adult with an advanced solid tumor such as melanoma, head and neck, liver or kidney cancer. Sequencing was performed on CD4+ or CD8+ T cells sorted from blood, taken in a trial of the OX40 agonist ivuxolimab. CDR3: CASSEALLSGSGNTIYF. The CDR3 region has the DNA TGTGCCAGCAGTGAAGCGCTTCTTTCGGGCTCTGGAAACACCATATATTTT.